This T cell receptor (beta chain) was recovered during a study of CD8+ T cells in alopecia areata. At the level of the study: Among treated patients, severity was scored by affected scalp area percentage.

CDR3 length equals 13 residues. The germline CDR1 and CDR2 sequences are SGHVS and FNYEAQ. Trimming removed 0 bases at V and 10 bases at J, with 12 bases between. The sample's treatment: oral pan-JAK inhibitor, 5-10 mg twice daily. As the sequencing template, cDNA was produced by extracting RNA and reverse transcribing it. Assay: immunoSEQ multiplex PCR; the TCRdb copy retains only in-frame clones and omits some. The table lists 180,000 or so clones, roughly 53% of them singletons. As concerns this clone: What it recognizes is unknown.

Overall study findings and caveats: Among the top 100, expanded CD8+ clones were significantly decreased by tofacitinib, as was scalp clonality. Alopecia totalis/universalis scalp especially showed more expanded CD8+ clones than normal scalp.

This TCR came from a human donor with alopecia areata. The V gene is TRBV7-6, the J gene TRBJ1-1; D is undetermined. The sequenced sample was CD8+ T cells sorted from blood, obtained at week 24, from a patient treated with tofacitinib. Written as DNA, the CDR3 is TGTGCCAGCAGCTTAGCTGGCAGGTCCGGAGCTTTCTTT. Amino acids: CASSLAGRSGAFF.